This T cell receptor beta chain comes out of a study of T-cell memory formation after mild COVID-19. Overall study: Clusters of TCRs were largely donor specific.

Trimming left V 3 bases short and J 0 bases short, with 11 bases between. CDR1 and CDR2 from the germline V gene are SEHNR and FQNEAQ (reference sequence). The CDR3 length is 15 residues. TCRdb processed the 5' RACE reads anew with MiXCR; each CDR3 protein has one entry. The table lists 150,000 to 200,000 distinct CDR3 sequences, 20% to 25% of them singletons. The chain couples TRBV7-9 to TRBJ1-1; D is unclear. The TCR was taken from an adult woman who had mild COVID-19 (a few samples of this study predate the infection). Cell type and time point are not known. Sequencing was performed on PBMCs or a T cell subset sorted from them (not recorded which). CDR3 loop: CASSLAMGMNTEAFF. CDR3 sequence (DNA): TGTGCCAGCAGCTTGGCAATGGGTATGAACACTGAAGCTTTCTTT.